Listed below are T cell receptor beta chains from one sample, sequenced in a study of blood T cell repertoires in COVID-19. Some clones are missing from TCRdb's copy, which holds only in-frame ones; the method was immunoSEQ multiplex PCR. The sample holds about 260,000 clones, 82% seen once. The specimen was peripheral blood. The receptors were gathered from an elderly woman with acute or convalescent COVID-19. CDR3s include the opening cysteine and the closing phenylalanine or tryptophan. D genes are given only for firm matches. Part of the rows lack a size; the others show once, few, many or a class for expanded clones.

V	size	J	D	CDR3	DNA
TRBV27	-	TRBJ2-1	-	CASSLRGSYNEQFF	TGTGCCAGCAGTTTAAGGGGGTCCTACAATGAGCAGTTCTTC
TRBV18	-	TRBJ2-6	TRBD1	CASSPGTGGTGANVLTF	TGTGCCAGCTCACCCGGGACAGGGGGAACTGGGGCCAACGTCCTGACTTTC
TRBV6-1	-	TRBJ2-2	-	CASNERTSGPGELFF	TGTGCCAGCAATGAAAGGACGAGCGGGCCCGGGGAGCTGTTTTTT
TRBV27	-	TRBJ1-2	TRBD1	CASSRDSNYGYTF	TGTGCCAGCAGTCGGGACAGTAACTATGGCTACACCTTC
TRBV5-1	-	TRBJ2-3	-	CASSLGRAASTDTQYF	TGCGCCAGCAGCTTGGGGCGCGCGGCGAGCACAGATACGCAGTATTTT
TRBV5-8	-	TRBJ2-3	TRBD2	CASSKLLAANTDTQYF	TGTGCCAGCAGCAAATTACTAGCGGCAAACACAGATACGCAGTATTTT
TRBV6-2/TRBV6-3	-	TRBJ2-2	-	CASSTYRGRTGELFF	TGTGCCAGCAGTACCTACCGGGGGAGGACCGGGGAGCTGTTTTTT
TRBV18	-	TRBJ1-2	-	CASSPTSRVETYGYTF	TGTGCCAGCTCCCCAACCTCCAGGGTGGAGACCTATGGCTACACCTTC
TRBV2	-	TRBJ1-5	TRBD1	CASSDTGTDNQPQHF	TGTGCCAGCAGTGACACCGGGACAGACAATCAGCCCCAGCATTTT
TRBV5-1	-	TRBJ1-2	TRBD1	CATNPGGVNYGYTF	TGCGCCACAAACCCAGGGGGCGTTAACTATGGCTACACCTTC
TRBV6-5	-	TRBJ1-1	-	CASSYTRFTEAFF	TGTGCCAGCAGTTATACACGATTCACTGAAGCTTTCTTT
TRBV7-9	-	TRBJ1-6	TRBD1	CATLEGTGVPLHF	TGTGCCACCCTAGAGGGGACAGGGGTACCCCTCCACTTT
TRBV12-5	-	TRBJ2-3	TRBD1	CASGGTGPTDTQYF	TGTGCTAGTGGGGGGACAGGCCCCACAGATACGCAGTATTTT
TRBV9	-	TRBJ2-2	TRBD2	CASSVDSGVTGELFF	TGTGCCAGCAGCGTAGATAGCGGGGTCACCGGGGAGCTGTTTTTT
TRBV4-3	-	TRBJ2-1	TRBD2	CASSQYPGLAGGSYNEQFF	TGCGCCAGCAGCCAATATCCTGGACTAGCGGGGGGGAGCTACAATGAGCAGTTCTTC
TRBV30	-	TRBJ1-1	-	CAWSKAQPNTEAFF	TGTGCCTGGAGTAAGGCACAGCCGAACACTGAAGCTTTCTTT
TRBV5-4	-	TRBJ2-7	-	CASGGRGSRQGRYEQYF	TGTGCCAGCGGGGGTCGGGGCTCTCGGCAGGGGAGATACGAGCAGTACTTC
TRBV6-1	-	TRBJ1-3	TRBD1	CASSVRQGITGNTIYF	TGTGCCAGCAGTGTGCGACAGGGGATAACTGGAAACACCATATATTTT
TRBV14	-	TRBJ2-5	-	CASSQLRETQYF	TGTGCCAGCAGCCAACTTCGAGAGACCCAGTACTTC
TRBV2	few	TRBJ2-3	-	CASSDRGGTDTQYF	TGTGCCAGCAGTGACAGGGGTGGGACAGATACGCAGTATTTT
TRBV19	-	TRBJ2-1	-	CASSSRARSSYNEQFF	TGTGCCAGTAGTTCGCGAGCGCGAAGCTCCTACAATGAGCAGTTCTTC
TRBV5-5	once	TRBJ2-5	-	CASSFWQSQETQYF	TGTGCCAGCAGCTTTTGGCAGTCACAAGAGACCCAGTACTTC
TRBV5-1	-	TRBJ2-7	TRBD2	CASKAGDPYEQYF	TGCGCCAGCAAGGCGGGGGACCCCTACGAGCAGTACTTC
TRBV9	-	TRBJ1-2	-	CASSVDPTRGRRNGYTF	TGTGCCAGCAGCGTAGACCCCACCAGGGGCAGGAGGAATGGCTACACCTTC
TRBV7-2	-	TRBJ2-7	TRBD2	CASSFAVAGSYEQYF	TGTGCCAGCAGCTTCGCTGTAGCGGGCTCCTACGAGCAGTACTTC
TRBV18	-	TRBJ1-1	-	CASSAGGSTEAFF	TGTGCCAGCTCAGCAGGCGGGTCCACTGAAGCTTTCTTT
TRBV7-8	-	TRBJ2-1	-	CASSPDGISYNEQFF	TGTGCCAGCAGCCCGGACGGGATCAGCTACAATGAGCAGTTCTTC
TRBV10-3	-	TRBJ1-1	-	CAISDQGLNTEAFF	TGTGCCATCAGTGACCAGGGTTTGAACACTGAAGCTTTCTTT
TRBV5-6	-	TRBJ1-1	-	CASSRRQRVNTEAFF	TGTGCCAGCAGCCGTCGACAGCGAGTGAACACTGAAGCTTTCTTT
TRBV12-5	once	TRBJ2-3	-	CASGLGDTDTQYF	TGTGCTAGTGGTTTGGGAGACACAGATACGCAGTATTTT
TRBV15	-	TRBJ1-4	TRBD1	CATSKGQGADEKLFF	TGTGCCACCAGCAAGGGACAGGGGGCGGATGAAAAACTGTTTTTT
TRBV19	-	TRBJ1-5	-	CASSIGTQNQPQHF	TGTGCCAGTAGTATCGGGACACAAAATCAGCCCCAGCATTTT
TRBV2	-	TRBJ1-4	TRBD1	CASRTGTGVKEKLFF	TGTGCCAGCAGGACCGGGACAGGGGTTAAGGAAAAACTGTTTTTT
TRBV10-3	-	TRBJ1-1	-	CAIRGRGTEAFF	TGTGCCATCAGAGGTAGGGGAACTGAAGCTTTCTTT
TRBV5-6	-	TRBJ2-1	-	CASSLWGRSSYNEQFF	TGTGCCAGCAGCTTGTGGGGCCGGAGCTCCTACAATGAGCAGTTCTTC
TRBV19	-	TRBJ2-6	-	CASSIARTAFSGANVLTF	TGTGCCAGTAGTATAGCCCGGACAGCCTTCTCTGGGGCCAACGTCCTGACTTTC
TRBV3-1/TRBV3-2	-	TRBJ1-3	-	CASSQSGLGNTIYF	TGTGCCAGCAGCCAATCAGGGCTCGGAAACACCATATATTTT
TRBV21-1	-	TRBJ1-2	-	CASSKGEGQPCNYGYTF	TGTGCCAGCAGCAAAGGCGAGGGACAGCCTTGTAACTATGGCTACACCTTC
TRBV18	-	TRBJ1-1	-	CASSPPHPNTEAFF	TGTGCCAGCTCACCCCCACACCCGAATACTGAAGCTTTCTTT
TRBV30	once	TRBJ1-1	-	CAWSHKLYTEAFF	TGTGCCTGGAGTCACAAATTATACACTGAAGCTTTCTTT
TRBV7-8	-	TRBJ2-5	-	CASSLADRETQYF	TGTGCCAGCAGCTTAGCAGACAGAGAGACCCAGTACTTC
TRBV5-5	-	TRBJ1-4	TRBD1	CASRLPGGGNEKLFF	TGTGCCAGCAGGCTCCCAGGAGGGGGCAATGAAAAACTGTTTTTT
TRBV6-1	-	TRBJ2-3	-	CASSEDRASGTQGGTQYF	TGTGCCAGCAGTGAAGATCGGGCTAGCGGCACTCAAGGGGGTACGCAGTATTTT
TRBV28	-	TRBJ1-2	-	CASSPQSFRSGYTF	TGTGCCAGCAGTCCTCAGTCTTTCCGGAGTGGCTACACCTTC
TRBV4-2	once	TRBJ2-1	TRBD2	CASSNSGRGDFYNEQFF	TGTGCCAGCAGCAATAGCGGGAGAGGGGACTTCTACAATGAGCAGTTCTTC
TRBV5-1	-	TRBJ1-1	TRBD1	CASSRTGGMNTEAFF	TGCGCCAGCAGCAGGACAGGCGGAATGAACACTGAAGCTTTCTTT
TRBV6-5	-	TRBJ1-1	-	CASSYSMAGMNTEAFF	TGTGCCAGCAGTTACTCGATGGCAGGGATGAACACTGAAGCTTTCTTT
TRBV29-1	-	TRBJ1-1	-	CSADQTGMNTEAFF	TGCAGCGCGGATCAAACAGGGATGAACACTGAAGCTTTCTTT
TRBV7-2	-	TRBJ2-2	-	CASSLVTWAGGELFF	TGTGCCAGCAGCTTAGTCACCTGGGCAGGCGGGGAGCTGTTTTTT
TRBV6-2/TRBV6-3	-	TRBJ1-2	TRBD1	CASSKDRNGYTF	TGTGCCAGCAGTAAGGACAGGAATGGCTACACCTTC
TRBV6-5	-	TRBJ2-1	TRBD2	CASSYIDRAGVQFF	TGTGCCAGCAGTTACATTGATCGAGCGGGAGTCCAGTTCTTC